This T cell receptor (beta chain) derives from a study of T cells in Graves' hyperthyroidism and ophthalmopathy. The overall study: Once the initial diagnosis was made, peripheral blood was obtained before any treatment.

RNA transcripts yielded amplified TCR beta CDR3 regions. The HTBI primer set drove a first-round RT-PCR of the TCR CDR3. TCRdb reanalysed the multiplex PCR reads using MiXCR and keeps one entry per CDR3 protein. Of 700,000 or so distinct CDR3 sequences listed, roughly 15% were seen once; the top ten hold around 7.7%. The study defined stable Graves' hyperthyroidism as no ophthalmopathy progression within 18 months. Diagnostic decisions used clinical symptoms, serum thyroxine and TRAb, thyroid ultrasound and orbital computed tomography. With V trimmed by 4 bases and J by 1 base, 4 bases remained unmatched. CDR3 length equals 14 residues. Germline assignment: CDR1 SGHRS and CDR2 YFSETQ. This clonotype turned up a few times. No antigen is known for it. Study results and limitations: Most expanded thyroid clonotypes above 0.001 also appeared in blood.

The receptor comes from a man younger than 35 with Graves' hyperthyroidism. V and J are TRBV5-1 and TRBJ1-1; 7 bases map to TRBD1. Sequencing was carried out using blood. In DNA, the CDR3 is TGCGCCAGCAGCGCCGGGGACAGGAACACTGAAGCTTTCTTT. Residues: CASSAGDRNTEAFF.